The 8 T cell receptor beta chains in this list originate from one sample, sequenced in a study of T cells expressing NK-cell markers. With the 5' RACE reads reprocessed, TCRdb shows one record per CDR3 protein and no DNA. The table lists 550,000 or so distinct CDR3 sequences. The source material was blood T cells: a sorted CD56 or NKG2C T cell subset, CD4+ or CD8+ T cells, or bulk PBMC T cells (not recorded which). Receptor source: a man between 18 and 35 years old in good health.

The V call is TRBV4-2, the J call TRBJ1-6; as DNA is missing, the TRBD1 call by TCRdb cannot be tested. The CDR3 length is 15 residues. Germline values: CDR1 LGHNA, CDR2 YNFKEQ. The CDR3 here is CASSLLTGQGSPLHF.

The V call is TRBV4-2, the J call TRBJ2-5; TCRdb reports TRBD1, a call that lacks DNA to check it against. There are 15 residues in the CDR3. The V gene's germline CDR1 is LGHNA and CDR2 YNFKEQ. The CDR3 sequence is CASSQDPHEKETQYF.

The J gene is TRBJ2-5, the V gene TRBV20-1; without DNA, the TCRdb call of TRBD2 cannot be checked. CDR1 and CDR2 (germline): DFQATT, SNEGSKA (reference sequence). CDR3 size: 16 residues. CDR3 region: CSASGRAGREVETQYF.

The chain carries TRBV6-2 or TRBV6-3 and TRBJ2-7; the D gene TCRdb calls, TRBD2, cannot be checked with no DNA. CDR1 is MNHEY, CDR2 SVGEGT, per germline. The CDR3 totals 15 residues. The CDR3 sequence: CASSYSERERYEQYF.

V gene TRBV11-1 combines with J gene TRBJ2-6; TCRdb gives TRBD1 as the D gene, but with no DNA this cannot be confirmed. Germline V gives CDR1 SGHAT, CDR2 FQDESV (reference sequence). CDR3 length: 18 amino acids. CDR3 sequence reads: CASSFPDRGTAGANVLTF. Full variable domain (outside the CDR3, taken from reference TRBV11-1 and TRBJ2-6): EAEVAQSPRYKITEKSQAVAFWCDPISGHATLYWYRQILGQGPELLVQFQDESVVDDSQLPKDRFSAERLKGVDSTLKIQPAELGDSAMYLCASSFPDRGTAGANVLTFGAGSRLTVL.

V gene TRBV20-1 combines with J gene TRBJ2-6. Germline CDR1 reads DFQATT; CDR2 reads SNEGSKA (reference sequence). CDR3 length: 14 residues. The CDR3 loop is CSAGATLGANVLTF.

CDR3: CSVGTRPDGELFF. The chain uses TRBV29-1 and TRBJ2-2; the D gene TCRdb calls, TRBD1, cannot be checked with no DNA. The CDR3 loop spans 13 amino acids. Germline CDR1 reads SQVTM; CDR2 reads ANQGSEA.

This chain uses TRBV6-2 or TRBV6-3 with TRBJ2-1; TCRdb returns TRBD1, unconfirmable since there is no DNA. Germline V gene lookup returns CDR1 MNHEY and CDR2 SVGEGT. CDR3 length equals 18 residues. This CDR3 is CASSSQKAGTGGGNEQFF.